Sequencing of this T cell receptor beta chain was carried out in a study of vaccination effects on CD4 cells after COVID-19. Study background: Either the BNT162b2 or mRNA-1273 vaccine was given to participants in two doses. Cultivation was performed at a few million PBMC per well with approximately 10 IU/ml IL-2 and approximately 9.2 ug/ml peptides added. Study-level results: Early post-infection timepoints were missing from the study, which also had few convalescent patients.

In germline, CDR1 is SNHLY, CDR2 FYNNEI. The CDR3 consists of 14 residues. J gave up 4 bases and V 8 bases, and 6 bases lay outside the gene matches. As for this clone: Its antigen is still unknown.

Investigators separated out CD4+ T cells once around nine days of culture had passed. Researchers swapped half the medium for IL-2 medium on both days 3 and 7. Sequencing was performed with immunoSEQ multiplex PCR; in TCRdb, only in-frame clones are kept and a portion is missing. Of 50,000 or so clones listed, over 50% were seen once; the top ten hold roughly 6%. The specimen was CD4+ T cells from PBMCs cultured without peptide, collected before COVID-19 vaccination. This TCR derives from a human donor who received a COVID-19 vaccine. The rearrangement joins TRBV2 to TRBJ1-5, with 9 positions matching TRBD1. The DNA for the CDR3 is TGTGCCAGCTCCCGCGGGACAGGGAATCAGCCCCAGCATTTT. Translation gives CASSRGTGNQPQHF.